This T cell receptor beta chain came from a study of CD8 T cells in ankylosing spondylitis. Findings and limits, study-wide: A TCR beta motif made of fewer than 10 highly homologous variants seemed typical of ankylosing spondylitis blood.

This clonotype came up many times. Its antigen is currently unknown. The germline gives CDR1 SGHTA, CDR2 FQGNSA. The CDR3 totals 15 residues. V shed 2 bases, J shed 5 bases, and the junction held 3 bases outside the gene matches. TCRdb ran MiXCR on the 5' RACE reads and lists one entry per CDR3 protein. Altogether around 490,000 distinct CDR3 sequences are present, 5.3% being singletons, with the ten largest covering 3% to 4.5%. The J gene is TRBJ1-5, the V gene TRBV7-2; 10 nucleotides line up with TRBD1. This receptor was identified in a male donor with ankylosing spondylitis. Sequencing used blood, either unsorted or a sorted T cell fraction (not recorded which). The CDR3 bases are TGTGCCAGCAGCTTACGACAGGGGGCAGATCAGCCCCAGCATTTT. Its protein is CASSLRQGADQPQHF.